These T cell receptor beta chains were read from a single sample in a study of siplizumab effects on memory and regulatory T cells. The protocol was immunoSEQ multiplex PCR, while the TCRdb copy is restricted to in-frame clones and leaves out a portion. The sample has about 100,000 clones; 75% to 95% are singletons. Sequencing input: CD4+ T cells sorted from blood. Receptors were obtained from a human donor in good health. Some clones in this sample may be carry-over from other donors' samples. Each CDR3 is given with its conserved first and last residue. A D gene is named only where the DNA matches it firmly. The listing skips clone size in some rows; elsewhere it reads once, few, many or a size class.

J gene,clone size,D gene,V gene,CDR3 length,CDR3 protein,CDR3 DNA
TRBJ2-1,-,TRBD2,TRBV9,16,CASSVLAGASYNEQFF,TGTGCCAGCAGCGTTTTAGCGGGAGCGTCCTACAATGAGCAGTTCTTC
TRBJ2-1,-,-,TRBV6-6,16,CASNRAPSQGYNEQFF,TGTGCCAGCAACAGGGCCCCGAGCCAGGGATACAATGAGCAGTTCTTC
TRBJ1-1,-,TRBD1,TRBV2,14,CASTFSGQGTEAFF,TGTGCCAGCACTTTTTCCGGACAGGGCACTGAAGCTTTCTTT
TRBJ2-7,-,TRBD1,TRBV18,16,CASSPPDRSFTSEQYF,TGTGCCAGCTCACCACCGGACAGGTCGTTTACCTCCGAGCAGTACTTC
TRBJ2-3,-,TRBD2,TRBV11-2,19,CASSRLTGLAGPSTDTQYF,TGTGCCAGCAGCCGACTAACCGGACTAGCGGGGCCTAGCACAGATACGCAGTATTTT
TRBJ1-5,-,-,TRBV28,14,CASSSRGTSIAQHF,TGTGCCAGCAGTTCCCGAGGGACCTCCATAGCCCAGCATTTT
TRBJ2-7,-,-,TRBV19,14,CASSKGIAVQKQYF,TGTGCCAGTAGTAAGGGGATCGCGGTCCAGAAGCAGTACTTC
TRBJ2-5,-,-,TRBV4-1,16,CASSQRTARGQETQYF,TGCGCCAGCAGCCAACGAACGGCCAGGGGCCAAGAGACCCAGTACTTC
TRBJ2-7,-,-,TRBV7-2,14,CASSLGYGSYEQYF,TGTGCCAGCAGCTTAGGGTACGGTTCCTACGAGCAGTACTTC
TRBJ2-1,-,-,TRBV9,16,CASSGGNGDSYNEQFF,TGTGCCAGCAGCGGGGGGAACGGGGATTCCTACAATGAGCAGTTCTTC
TRBJ2-2,-,TRBD1,TRBV27,17,CASTLTGVGLSAGELFF,TGTGCCAGCACCTTAACAGGGGTTGGATTAAGCGCCGGGGAGCTGTTTTTT
TRBJ1-2,once,-,TRBV28,14,CASSLVRGSYGYTF,TGTGCCAGCAGTTTGGTCCGGGGGAGCTATGGCTACACCTTC
TRBJ1-1,-,-,TRBV6-1,13,CASIKSGGTEAFF,TGTGCCAGCATCAAAAGCGGGGGTACTGAAGCTTTCTTT
TRBJ2-3,-,TRBD2,TRBV2,17,CASRTSAIKISTDTQYF,TGTGCCAGCAGGACTAGCGCAATAAAAATTAGCACAGATACGCAGTATTTT
TRBJ2-1,-,TRBD2,TRBV28,19,CASSTLGTSGRFGVAEQFF,TGTGCCAGCAGTACACTCGGGACTAGCGGGAGGTTTGGGGTAGCTGAGCAGTTCTTC
TRBJ2-3,-,-,TRBV5-1,16,CASSLDVTGFTDTQYF,TGCGCCAGCAGCTTGGATGTTACAGGTTTCACAGATACGCAGTATTTT
TRBJ2-2,-,-,TRBV2,14,CASSRGENTGELFF,TGTGCCAGCAGTCGTGGGGAGAACACCGGGGAGCTGTTTTTT
TRBJ2-5,-,-,TRBV2,11,CASRGSYEQHF,TGTGCCAGCAGAGGGTCCTACGAGCAGCACTTC
TRBJ2-1,-,TRBD2,TRBV27,17,CASSSPQLAGDYNEQFF,TGTGCCAGCAGTTCCCCCCAACTAGCGGGAGATTACAATGAGCAGTTCTTC
TRBJ1-4,-,-,TRBV2,14,CASSFSKTNEKLFF,TGTGCCAGCAGCTTCTCGAAGACTAATGAAAAACTGTTTTTT
TRBJ1-5,-,TRBD1,TRBV5-1,17,CASSLSVQGRYSQPQHF,TGCGCCAGCAGCTTGTCTGTACAGGGGCGGTATAGTCAGCCCCAGCATTTT
TRBJ1-1,once,-,TRBV7-2,16,CASSQHTGSPSTEAFF,TGTGCCAGCAGCCAACACACAGGGTCCCCCAGCACTGAAGCTTTCTTT
TRBJ2-3,-,-,TRBV6-5,16,CASSYNRVSSTDTQYF,TGTGCCAGCAGCTACAACAGGGTTTCTAGCACAGATACGCAGTATTTT
TRBJ2-3,-,TRBD2,TRBV12-5,14,CASAGLAGTDTQYF,TGTGCTAGTGCAGGTCTAGCGGGCACAGATACGCAGTATTTT
TRBJ2-1,-,TRBD1,TRBV10-3,15,CTIRLTGTGVDEQFF,TGTACCATCAGACTTACCGGGACAGGGGTTGATGAGCAGTTCTTC
TRBJ2-3,-,TRBD1,TRBV5-4,15,CASSRDRQSTDTQYF,TGTGCCAGCAGCCGGGACAGGCAGAGCACAGATACGCAGTATTTT
TRBJ1-3,once,-,TRBV11-2,18,CASSFLSTDRAVGNTIYF,TGTGCCAGCAGCTTTCTATCAACGGACCGGGCGGTGGGAAACACCATATATTTT
TRBJ1-1,-,-,TRBV10-1,13,CASSDGVSPEAFF,TGCGCCAGCAGTGATGGGGTATCCCCTGAAGCTTTCTTT
TRBJ2-7,-,-,TRBV6-1,16,CASSEDMTDWRRGQYF,TGTGCCAGCAGTGAAGATATGACGGACTGGCGGAGAGGGCAGTACTTC
TRBJ2-7,-,-,TRBV6-1,16,CASSGLTERSSYEQYF,TGTGCCAGCAGTGGTTTGACTGAGCGGAGCTCCTACGAGCAGTACTTC
TRBJ2-3,-,-,TRBV5-6,17,CASSLSYISGFADTQYF,TGTGCCAGCAGCTTGAGTTATATATCGGGCTTTGCAGATACGCAGTATTTT
TRBJ1-2,-,-,TRBV28,16,CASSSRLKLTNYGYTF,TGTGCCAGCAGCTCACGTCTTAAGTTAACTAACTATGGCTACACCTTC
TRBJ2-5,-,-,TRBV28,13,CASVASGQETQYF,TGTGCCAGCGTCGCTTCAGGGCAAGAGACCCAGTACTTC
TRBJ1-1,-,-,TRBV30,13,CAWTDIRNTEAFF,TGTGCCTGGACGGACATCAGGAACACTGAAGCTTTCTTT
TRBJ2-7,-,-,TRBV15,12,CATSRGARVQYF,TGTGCCACCAGCAGAGGTGCCAGGGTGCAGTACTTC